The clone carrying this TCR beta chain showed up just a few times. The CDR3 runs to 15 residues. V shed 0 bases, J shed 4 bases, and the junction held 2 bases outside the gene matches. The germline V gene encodes CDR1 SGHRS and CDR2 YFSETQ. Time point described: sample taken at primary tumor resection. No cell sorting; template was whole RNA from tumor, lung tissue or PBMC. The data derive from a study of spatial heterogeneity in lung cancer. TCRdb analysed the 5' RACE reads with MiXCR anew, one entry per CDR3 protein. Of approximately 92,000 distinct CDR3 sequences in the sample, more than 10% are singletons; the top ten hold more than 40%.

The chain links TRBV5-1 to TRBJ1-5; 9 nucleotides line up with TRBD1. The origin of this receptor is a male donor with early-stage non-small cell lung cancer. This specimen was PBMCs, taken at surgery. CDR3 sequence (DNA): TGCGCCAGCAGCTTGGGGGACAGGGAGAATCAGCCCCAGCATTTT. Residues: CASSLGDRENQPQHF.